Detailed here is one TCR beta chain. What antigen it recognizes has not been identified. No clone much larger than this one lies a single base away; base qualities are absent. The immunoSEQ Assay, a bias-controlled multiplex PCR, was used to amplify TCRbeta CDR3 regions from genomic DNA. The paper's data handling went like this. The number of nucleated cells in each sample was estimated by amplification of reference gene primers within the assay. To quantify the absolute abundance of each unique TCRbeta CDR3 rearrangement, sequence reads were collapsed and filtered. For each sample, productive Simpson clonality was calculated by taking the square root of Simpson's diversity index across productive rearrangements. In TCRdb, the immuneACCESS table is reduced to in-frame sequences with V and J assigned. These tables do not hold every clone; where another copy was compared, an unresolved V gene accounts for under half, and the others remain unexplained. Clone size and V and J calls were adopted from that table, with D and trimming inferred from the DNA. This sample gives roughly 18,000 clones in total; roughly 91% of them show up just once. The ten largest account for around 7.2% of the sample.

This entry belongs to a study of blood T cell repertoires in COVID-19 (dated by TCRdb to 2018 to 2020). Background on the whole study: Collaborator samples came from the United States, Italy and Spain and covered acute and convalescent phases of COVID-19. Samples came from the ongoing ImmuneRACE study (first 160 participants) plus 1,254 subjects from 6 global collaborators. The dataset comprised deeply sampled blood TCRbeta repertoires from subjects exposed to, actively infected with, or recovered from COVID-19. Sample metadata almost always included a de-identified subject ID, COVID-19 status, age in years and sex. The repertoires were released in a freely available public database intended as a resource for research on the immune response to SARS-CoV-2. The material from the prospective study consisted of cDNA or gDNA derived from T cells, B-cell-depleted T cells, or PBMCs. Where HLA class I and class II types were available, the types were taken from metadata supplied by the sample provider, not from assay-based typing.

The junction shows trimming of 0 bases on V and 6 bases on J, and the gene matches do not reach 3 bases of it. The CDR3 sequence holds 15 residues, the cysteine and phenylalanine included. Just CDR3 DNA is preserved here, 45 bases in frame from base 1. Via the germline V gene, CDR1 is LGHNA and CDR2 YSLEER. What the study reported, not specific to this receptor: How much clinical and demographic metadata was included differed by source and by participant, and the metadata was provided uncurated.

The collaborating institutions used their own protocols to collect whole blood in K2EDTA tubes. For TCRbeta analysis, collaborator samples were shipped as frozen whole blood, as isolated PBMCs, or as DNA extracted from either sample type. The specimen was peripheral blood. The chain is encoded by TRBV4-3 joined to TRBJ2-1; TRBD1 matches 9 bases in the middle. The source is a human donor in a cohort sampled during active COVID-19. The DNA is as follows: TGCGCCAGCAGCCAAGAACAGGGGGCCCGCAATGAGCAGTTCTTC. Its coded protein is CASSQEQGARNEQFF.